A single sample gave rise to the 20 T cell receptor beta chains below, sequenced in a study of cytomegalovirus exposure and HLA in healthy donors. In the PCR, 60 Vbeta and 13 Jbeta primers were used. Repertoires were generated with immunoSEQ multiplex PCR, while TCRdb's copy carries only in-frame clones and drops some. The sample yields 200,000 or so clones, about four fifths seen once. Sequencing was performed on PBMCs. The receptor source for this set is a boy between 2 and 10 years old in good health and CMV-seronegative.

The chain uses TRBV7-2 and TRBJ1-2; TRBD1 aligns across 10 bases. The junction had 8 bases not matched to a gene; V was cut back by 10 bases and J by 6 bases. This CDR3 spans 13 amino acids. Germline CDR1 reads SGHTA; CDR2 reads FQGNSA. CDR3 bases: TGTGCCACCGGGGGGACAGGGGAGGATGGCTACACCTTC. Amino acid sequence: CATGGTGEDGYTF.

The chain couples TRBV7-9 to TRBJ1-3; D not resolved. Trimming cost V 1 base and J 8 bases, with 6 bases left between them. This CDR3 contains 12 residues. Per germline, CDR1 SEHNR and CDR2 FQNEAQ (reference sequence). The CDR3 DNA follows: TGTGCCAGCAGCTTAGACTTACACACCATATATTTT. The encoded protein is CASSLDLHTIYF.

The CDR3 DNA sequence: TGTGCCAGCTCACCAGAGAAGACCCAGTACTTC. Its protein product is CASSPEKTQYF. The rearrangement links TRBV18 to TRBJ2-5; no reliable D call. V lost 2 bases and J lost 6, with 4 bases in between. This CDR3 has 11 residues. Per germline, CDR1 KGHSH and CDR2 LQKENI.

The chain links TRBV7-2 to TRBJ1-5; tentative D call: TRBD1 (5 bases). This CDR3 region has 14 residues. V gave up 0 bases and J gave up 5 bases, with 8 bases separating them. Germline V gene data show CDR1 as SGHTA and CDR2 as FQGNSA. The CDR3 loop is CASSLALGHQPQHF. The CDR3, as DNA: TGTGCCAGCAGCTTAGCGTTGGGGCATCAGCCCCAGCATTTT.

The chain couples TRBV29-1 to TRBJ1-1; no definite D call. Trimming shortened V by 5 bases and J by 2 bases, and 9 bases separated the two germline ends. Germline V gives CDR1 SQVTM, CDR2 ANQGSEA. The CDR3 is made up of 12 amino acids. CDR3 amino acids: CSVRGFNTEAFF. CDR3 sequence (DNA): TGCAGCGTTAGAGGCTTCAACACTGAAGCTTTCTTT.

The chain carries TRBV5-1 and TRBJ2-2; 8 nucleotides line up with TRBD1. V gave up 4 bases and J gave up 6 bases; unmatched junction bases: 8. CDR3 size: 15 residues. Germline CDR1 is SGHRS and CDR2 is YFSETQ. CDR3 in DNA: TGCGCCAGCAGCCTTGACAGGGGATCCTCCGGGGAGCTGTTTTTT. Translated, it gives CASSLDRGSSGELFF.

This chain links TRBV9 with TRBJ2-6; the D is unclear. Trimming cost V 1 base and J 4 bases, with 6 bases left between them. CDR1 SGDLS and CDR2 YYNGEE come from the germline V gene. This CDR3 has 14 amino acids. The CDR3 DNA is TGTGCCAGCAGCGTAATCTCCGGGGCCAACGTCCTGACTTTC. Its translation is CASSVISGANVLTF.

The genes are TRBV11-2 and TRBJ2-2; 7 positions agree with TRBD1. The length of the CDR3 is 14 residues. With V trimmed by 3 bases and J by 4 bases, 2 bases remained unmatched. From germline, CDR1 is SGHAT and CDR2 FQNNGV. The CDR3 loop reads CASSFSGGTGELFF. In DNA, the CDR3 is TGTGCCAGCAGCTTCTCAGGGGGCACCGGGGAGCTGTTTTTT.

The chain employs TRBV15 and TRBJ1-4, with D maybe TRBD1 (6 bases). V was clipped by 1 base and J by 3 bases, with 21 bases between them. Germline CDR1 LNHNV, CDR2 YYDKDF (reference sequence). The CDR3 sequence is 19 residues long. This chain's CDR3 is CATSRGLRGRGIPNEKLFF. The CDR3, as DNA: TGTGCCACCAGCAGAGGGTTGAGGGGCAGGGGTATCCCTAATGAAAAACTGTTTTTT. The full variable domain, in which reference TRBV15 and TRBJ1-4 provide the parts outside the CDR3, is DAMVIQNPRYQVTQFGKPVTLSCSQTLNHNVMYWYQQKSSQAPKLLFHYYDKDFNNEADTPDNFQSRRPNTSFCFLDIRSPGLGDTAMYLCATSRGLRGRGIPNEKLFFGSGTQLSVL.

The chain is built from TRBV14 and TRBJ2-7, with 9 bases that match TRBD1. CDR1 is SGHDN, CDR2 FVKESK, per germline. The CDR3 runs 15 residues. J gave up 3 bases and V 5 bases, and 8 bases lay outside the gene matches. For the CDR3, the DNA is TGTGCCAGCAGCGTGACACCGGGACAGGGCTACGAGCAGTACTTC. Its protein product is CASSVTPGQGYEQYF.

This chain connects TRBV9 to TRBJ2-3; 7 bases align to TRBD2. The CDR3 covers 17 residues. Germline trimming cut 3 bases from V and 4 bases from J; bases unmatched to any gene: 14. The V gene's germline CDR1 is SGDLS and CDR2 YYNGEE. CDR3 bases: TGTGCCAGCAGCGCGGGAGGAGCAGGTGTCGTCGCAGATACGCAGTATTTT. Its protein product is CASSAGGAGVVADTQYF.

The chain couples TRBV19 to TRBJ2-1, with 8 bases that match TRBD2. After removal of 4 bases from V and 7 bases from J, the junction contained 12 bases not matched to a gene. The germline gives CDR1 LNHDA, CDR2 SQIVND (reference sequence). CDR3 length: 16 residues. The CDR3 here is CASSNPYGGALNEQFF. The CDR3 region has the DNA TGTGCCAGTAGTAATCCGTACGGGGGGGCTTTAAATGAGCAGTTCTTC.

Details on this clone: One end of the junction varies from germline; a read error may be responsible. The chain joins TRBV5-3 to TRBJ1-5, with 7 bases aligning to TRBD1. TRBV5-3 is identified as an open reading frame with a role that is uncertain. This CDR3 has 13 amino acids. The CDR3 loop reads CARSLIRQGPEYF. CDR3 coding DNA: TGTGCCAGAAGCCTCATAAGACAGGGCCCCGAGTATTTT.

The genes are TRBV6-5 and TRBJ2-5; possibly TRBD2 for D (6 bases). Trimming stripped 7 bases from V and 5 bases from J, with 8 bases between. The germline V gene encodes CDR1 MNHEY and CDR2 SVGAGI. This CDR3 has 11 amino acids. CDR3 bases: TGTGCCAGCACCCGGGGGGAGACCCAGTACTTC. This translates into CASTRGETQYF.

The table lists this clone with a count of one. The chain is built from TRBV5-1 and TRBJ2-3; TRBD2 matches at 12 bases. Germline V gene sequence: CDR1 SGHRS, CDR2 YFSETQ. The CDR3 is 16 amino acids. The V segment lost 5 bases and the J segment 1 base; nucleotides outside the gene matches: 5. The CDR3 DNA reads as TGCGCCAGCAGTTGGAGACTAGCGGGGGGCACAGATACGCAGTATTTT. The encoded protein is CASSWRLAGGTDTQYF.

This rearrangement joins TRBV7-9 to TRBJ1-4; weak D call: TRBD1 (5 bases). V was pared by 1 base and J by 6 bases, with 12 bases between. This CDR3 has 15 residues. The germline V gene encodes CDR1 SEHNR and CDR2 FQNEAQ (reference sequence). The CDR3 loop reads CASSLGRVLDEKLFF. The CDR3 DNA sequence: TGTGCCAGCAGCTTAGGCAGGGTGTTGGATGAAAAACTGTTTTTT. The full variable domain, rest sourced from reference TRBV7-9 and TRBJ1-4, is DTGVSQNPRHKITKRGQNVTFRCDPISEHNRLYWYRQTLGQGPEFLTYFQNEAQLEKSRLLSDRFSAERPKGSFSTLEIQRTEQGDSAMYLCASSLGRVLDEKLFFGSGTQLSVL.

The J gene is TRBJ1-2, the V gene TRBV19; D is possibly TRBD1 (5 bases). Germline CDR1 reads LNHDA; CDR2 reads SQIVND (reference sequence). There are 15 residues in the CDR3. Trimming stripped 4 bases from V and 4 bases from J, with 16 bases between. The CDR3 region has the DNA TGTGCCAGTAGTACTTACCAGGGTCCCCTCTATGGCTACACCTTC. Translating it yields CASSTYQGPLYGYTF.

The chain carries TRBV7-9 and TRBJ1-2, with D possibly TRBD1 on 6 matching bases. This CDR3 is built from 15 residues. V lost 5 bases to trimming and J lost 0 bases, with 13 bases between them. CDR1 and CDR2 (germline): SEHNR, FQNEAQ (reference sequence). The CDR3 spells CASSPDSYTNYGYTF. The CDR3 region has the DNA TGTGCCAGCAGCCCGGACAGTTACACTAACTATGGCTACACCTTC. The full variable domain, rest sourced from reference TRBV7-9 and TRBJ1-2, is DTGVSQNPRHKITKRGQNVTFRCDPISEHNRLYWYRQTLGQGPEFLTYFQNEAQLEKSRLLSDRFSAERPKGSFSTLEIQRTEQGDSAMYLCASSPDSYTNYGYTFGSGTRLTVV.

V usage is TRBV28 and J usage is TRBJ1-1, with 11 bases that match TRBD1. V lost 4 bases to trimming and J lost 13 bases; unmatched junction nucleotides: 8. Germline assignment: CDR1 MDHEN and CDR2 SYDVKM. The CDR3 runs to 13 residues. The CDR3 sequence: CASSSSGDRGVFF. The DNA for the CDR3 is TGTGCCAGCAGTTCCTCGGGGGACAGGGGGGTTTTCTTT.

V gene TRBV9 combines with J gene TRBJ1-3; D is unresolved. Trimming removed 7 bases at V and 0 bases at J, with 11 bases between. The CDR3 is 14 residues long. Germline lookup yields CDR1 SGDLS and CDR2 YYNGEE. This chain's CDR3 is CASGEGSSGNTIYF. The CDR3 coding sequence is TGTGCCAGCGGAGAGGGATCCTCTGGAAACACCATATATTTT.